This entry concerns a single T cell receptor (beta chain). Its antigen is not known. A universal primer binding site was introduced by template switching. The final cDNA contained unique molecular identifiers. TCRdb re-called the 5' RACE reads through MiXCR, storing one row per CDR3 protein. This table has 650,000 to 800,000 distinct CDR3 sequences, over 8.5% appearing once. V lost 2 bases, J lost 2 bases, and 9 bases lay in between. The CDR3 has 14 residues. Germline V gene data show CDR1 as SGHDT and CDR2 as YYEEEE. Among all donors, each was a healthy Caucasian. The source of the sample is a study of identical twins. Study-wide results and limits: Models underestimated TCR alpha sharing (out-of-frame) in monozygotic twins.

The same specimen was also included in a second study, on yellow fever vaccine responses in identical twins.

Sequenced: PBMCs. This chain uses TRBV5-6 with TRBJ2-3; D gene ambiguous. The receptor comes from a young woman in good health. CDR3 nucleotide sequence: TGTGCCAGCAGCTTAAGGCGGTTCACAGATACGCAGTATTTT. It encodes CASSLRRFTDTQYF.